A single sample is the source of the 21 T cell receptor beta chains below, sequenced in a study of graft-versus-host responses after intestinal transplantation. The repertoire was sequenced with immunoSEQ multiplex PCR; TCRdb's copy has only in-frame clones and lacks some. The sample gives tens of thousands of clones, about 94% of which show up once; over 0.4% is in the top ten. These receptors have no known antigen. The sample in question was unstimulated CD8+ T cells sorted from spleen or lymph node cells, obtained before intestinal transplant. All receptors come from a human donor who received an intestinal transplant.

V gene TRBV11-3 combines with J gene TRBJ2-1; TRBD1 matches at 7 bases. The ends lost 4 bases at V and 10 bases at J; junction bases unmatched: 13. The CDR3 totals 15 residues. CDR1 and CDR2 from the germline V gene are SGHNT and YENEEA. DNA for the CDR3: TGTGCCAGCAGCTCTACAGGGGCCCTGCTGGGGGAGCAGTTCTTC. Translated, it gives CASSSTGALLGEQFF.

The chain combines TRBV29-1 with TRBJ2-7, with D tentatively TRBD2 (6 bases). CDR1 and CDR2 from the germline V gene are SQVTM and ANQGSEA. Trimming took off 6 bases at V and 3 bases at J, with 15 bases between the two ends. CDR3 length: 13 residues. The CDR3 loop reads CSVHGGQGYEQYF. CDR3 coding DNA: TGCAGCGTCCACGGAGGGCAGGGCTACGAGCAGTACTTC.

The chain links TRBV5-4 to TRBJ2-7; TRBD2 aligns across 12 bases. There are 14 residues in the CDR3. The germline CDR1 and CDR2 sequences are SGHNT and YYREEE (reference sequence). The J segment lost 6 bases and the V segment lost 4 bases, leaving 5 bases of the junction unmatched. CDR3 coding DNA: TGTGCCAGCAGCCGGCAGGGACTAGCGGGCGAGCAGTACTTC. Protein product: CASSRQGLAGEQYF. Combining the CDR3 with reference TRBV5-4 and TRBJ2-7 gives the whole variable domain ETGVTQSPTHLIKTRGQQVTLRCSSQSGHNTVSWYQQALGQGPQFIFQYYREEENGRGNFPPRFSGLQFPNYSSELNVNALELDDSALYLCASSRQGLAGEQYFGPGTRLTVT.

Here the CDR3 DNA reads TGTGCCAGCAGTGAATCGGGGGGCTACACCTTC. Encoded protein: CASSESGGYTF. This chain uses TRBV25-1 with TRBJ1-2; D call uncertain. This CDR3 region has 11 residues. Trimming removed 1 base from V and 8 bases from J, with 5 bases in between. The germline gives CDR1 MGHDK, CDR2 SYGVNS.

This sequence joins TRBV4-1 and TRBJ2-5, with TRBD1 matching over 10 bases. V lost 0 bases, J lost 3 bases, and 7 bases stayed unmatched. The germline gives CDR1 MGHRA, CDR2 YSYEKL. The CDR3 length is 17 residues. The CDR3 DNA reads TGCGCCAGCAGCCAAGACCCCGGGACAGGGGAGAAAGAGACCCAGTACTTC. Translating gives CASSQDPGTGEKETQYF.

This clone has a single count. The chain carries TRBV5-1 and TRBJ2-4; 7 bases align to TRBD1. Germline V gene lookup returns CDR1 SGHRS and CDR2 YFSETQ. V shed 2 bases, J shed 11 bases, and the junction held 7 bases outside the gene matches. This CDR3 comprises 13 residues. Written as DNA, the CDR3 is TGCGCCAGCAGCTTTGAGGGGGCCTCTTTTCAGTACTTC. Translating gives CASSFEGASFQYF.

This sequence joins TRBV9 and TRBJ2-7, with 7 bases lining up with TRBD1. CDR3 length equals 15 residues. V shed 4 bases, J shed 3 bases, and the junction held 10 bases outside the gene matches. The germline CDR1 and CDR2 sequences are SGDLS and YYNGEE. The CDR3 protein is CASSLSGTAIYEQYF. CDR3 bases: TGTGCCAGCAGCTTATCCGGGACAGCGATCTACGAGCAGTACTTC. Variable domain in full (rest from reference TRBV9 and TRBJ2-7): DSGVTQTPKHLITATGQRVTLRCSPRSGDLSVYWYQQSLDQGLQFLIQYYNGEERAKGNILERFSAQQFPDLHSELNLSSLELGDSALYFCASSLSGTAIYEQYFGPGTRLTVT.

The table lists this clone with a count of one. This chain links TRBV27 with TRBJ2-3; TRBD1 matches at 9 bases. The germline V gene encodes CDR1 MNHEY and CDR2 SMNVEV (reference sequence). With 3 bases clipped from V and 2 bases from J, the junction kept 3 bases outside the gene matches. The CDR3 runs 15 residues. Written as DNA, the CDR3 is TGTGCCAGCAGTTTTCGGGACAGGGACACAGATACGCAGTATTTT. Its protein is CASSFRDRDTDTQYF.

The chain carries TRBV9 and TRBJ2-1; D unclear. Trimming stripped 1 base from V and 4 bases from J, with 12 bases between. Germline CDR1 reads SGDLS; CDR2 reads YYNGEE. The CDR3 covers 15 residues. CDR3 sequence (DNA): TGTGCCAGCAGCGTAAGCGCCGCCCTTTACAATGAGCAGTTCTTC. As protein: CASSVSAALYNEQFF.

The V call is TRBV28, the J call TRBJ2-7, with a possible D match to TRBD1 (6 bases). The V and J ends lost 5 bases and 6 bases respectively, with 17 bases between them. This CDR3 spans 14 amino acids. Looked up from germline, CDR1 is MDHEN and CDR2 is SYDVKM. The CDR3 reads CASSPEFRGREQYF. Written as DNA, the CDR3 is TGTGCCAGCAGTCCAGAGTTCAGGGGTCGCGAGCAGTACTTC.

The chain has TRBV7-9 and TRBJ2-2; D is perhaps TRBD1 (5 bases). The germline gives CDR1 SEHNR, CDR2 FQNEAQ (reference sequence). CDR3 length: 15 amino acids. Trimming cost V 3 bases and J 1 base, with 9 bases left between them. Here the CDR3 reads CASSFFQGNTGELFF. DNA of the CDR3: TGTGCCAGCAGCTTTTTTCAGGGGAACACCGGGGAGCTGTTTTTT.

The rearrangement joins TRBV5-6 to TRBJ2-2, with 11 nucleotides matching TRBD2. CDR1 is SGHDT and CDR2 is YYEEEE in the germline V gene. J was trimmed by 7 bases and V by 2 bases; bases with no gene match: 7. There are 16 residues in the CDR3. In DNA, the CDR3 is TGTGCCAGCAGCTTTACAACTAGCGGGAGCGGCGGGGAGCTGTTTTTT. The encoded protein is CASSFTTSGSGGELFF.

A few counts support this clone. The chain is built from TRBV19 and TRBJ2-1; D is ambiguous. Germline loops: CDR1 LNHDA, CDR2 SQIVND (reference sequence). The ends were cut back, 1 base at V and 0 bases at J, with 7 bases in the middle. This CDR3 has 15 residues. The CDR3 reads CASSIVADSYNEQFF. Written as DNA, the CDR3 is TGTGCCAGTAGTATAGTCGCTGACTCCTACAATGAGCAGTTCTTC.

The chain recombines TRBV5-1 with TRBJ2-3; 9 bases match TRBD1. CDR1 and CDR2 from the germline V gene are SGHRS and YFSETQ. Trimming at V came to 3 bases and at J to 11 bases, leaving 4 bases not matched to a gene. The length of the CDR3 is 12 residues. The CDR3 DNA sequence: TGCGCCAGCAGCTCCGGGACAGGGATGCAGTATTTT. Translated, it gives CASSSGTGMQYF.

This clone was detected a few times. The chain couples TRBV5-1 to TRBJ2-2; 10 nucleotides match TRBD2. The trim removed 0 bases at V and 1 base at J, leaving 18 bases unmatched. Germline CDR1 SGHRS, CDR2 YFSETQ. This CDR3 comprises 22 residues. This CDR3 is CASSLVTTGAPPSGGNTGELFF. In DNA, the CDR3 is TGCGCCAGCAGCTTGGTTACTACAGGGGCCCCGCCTAGCGGGGGGAACACCGGGGAGCTGTTTTTT.

This chain uses TRBV30 with TRBJ1-1; D is perhaps TRBD1 (6 bases). CDR1 is GTSNPN and CDR2 is SVGIG in the germline V gene (reference sequence). CDR3 size: 13 residues. V dropped 4 bases and J dropped 1 base, with 10 bases sitting between them. The CDR3 DNA sequence: TGTGCCTGGACCCGGACAGAGAACACTGAAGCTTTCTTT. This codes for CAWTRTENTEAFF. Together with reference TRBV30 and TRBJ1-1, the CDR3 gives the full variable domain: SQTIHQWPATLVQPVGSPLSLECTVEGTSNPNLYWYRQAAGRGLQLLFYSVGIGQISSEVPQNLSASRPQDRQFILSSKKLLLSDSGFYLCAWTRTENTEAFFGQGTRLTVV.

This chain links TRBV19 with TRBJ2-2, with 10 bases fitting TRBD2. The trim removed 6 bases at V and 5 bases at J, leaving 6 bases unmatched. Germline CDR1 is LNHDA and CDR2 is SQIVND (reference sequence). This CDR3 has 15 amino acids. The CDR3 protein is CASSPIAGGTGELFF. CDR3 bases: TGTGCCAGTAGCCCTATAGCGGGAGGAACCGGGGAGCTGTTTTTT. Using reference TRBV19 and TRBJ2-2 for the parts outside the CDR3, the full variable domain is DGGITQSPKYLFRKEGQNVTLSCEQNLNHDAMYWYRQDPGQGLRLIYYSQIVNDFQKGDIAEGYSVSREKKESFPLTVTSAQKNPTAFYLCASSPIAGGTGELFFGEGSRLTVL.

CDR3 nucleotides: TGTGCCAGCAGTTCCACCTTTAGCGGGGATACGCAGTATTTT. This gives the protein CASSSTFSGDTQYF. This chain links TRBV27 with TRBJ2-3; TRBD2 agrees at 7 bases. The CDR3 sequence is 14 residues long. Germline CDR1 and CDR2: MNHEY and SMNVEV (reference sequence). V shed 4 bases, J shed 6 bases, and the junction held 7 bases outside the gene matches.

The chain employs TRBV7-9 and TRBJ2-1, with TRBD2 matching 11 bases. The CDR3 has 16 residues. The junction had 7 bases not matched to a gene; V was cut back by 5 bases and J by 4 bases. Germline assignment: CDR1 SEHNR and CDR2 FQNEAQ (reference sequence). The DNA of the CDR3 is TGTGCCAGCAGCCCCCCGACTAGCGGGACATACAATGAGCAGTTCTTC. Its translation: CASSPPTSGTYNEQFF.

CDR3 sequence: CASLTGANVLTF. The CDR3, as DNA: TGTGCCAGCCTTACTGGGGCCAACGTCCTGACTTTC. The chain couples TRBV6-6 to TRBJ2-6; D is uncertain. The V end lost 8 bases, the J end lost 2 bases, and 4 bases lay between the germline ends. Germline-derived CDR1 and CDR2 are MNHNY and SVGAGI (reference sequence). The CDR3 covers 12 residues.

The V call is TRBV27, the J call TRBJ2-7, with D unresolved. The germline V gene encodes CDR1 MNHEY and CDR2 SMNVEV (reference sequence). With 5 bases removed from V and 0 bases from J, the gap between germline ends came to 8 bases. This CDR3 contains 13 residues. The CDR3 region has the DNA TGTGCCAGCAGTCCAGTGTTCTCCTACGAGCAGTACTTC. Its protein is CASSPVFSYEQYF.